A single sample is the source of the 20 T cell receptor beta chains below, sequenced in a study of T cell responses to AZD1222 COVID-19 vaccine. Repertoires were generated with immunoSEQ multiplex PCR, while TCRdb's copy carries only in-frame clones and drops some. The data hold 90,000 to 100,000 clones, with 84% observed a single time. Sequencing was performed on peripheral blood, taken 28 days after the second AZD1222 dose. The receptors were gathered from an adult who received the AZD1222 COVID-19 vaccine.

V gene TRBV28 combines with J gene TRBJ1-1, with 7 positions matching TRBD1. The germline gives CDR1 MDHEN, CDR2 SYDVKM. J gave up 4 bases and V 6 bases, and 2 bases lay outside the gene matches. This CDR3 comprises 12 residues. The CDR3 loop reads CASSRGGTEAFF. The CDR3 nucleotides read TGTGCCAGCAGCAGGGGGGGCACTGAAGCTTTCTTT.

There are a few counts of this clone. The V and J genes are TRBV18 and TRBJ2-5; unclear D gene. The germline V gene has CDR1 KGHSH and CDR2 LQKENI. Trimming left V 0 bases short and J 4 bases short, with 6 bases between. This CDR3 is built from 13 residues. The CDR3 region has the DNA TGTGCCAGCTCACCACCTGTGGGAGAGACCCAGTACTTC. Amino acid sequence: CASSPPVGETQYF.

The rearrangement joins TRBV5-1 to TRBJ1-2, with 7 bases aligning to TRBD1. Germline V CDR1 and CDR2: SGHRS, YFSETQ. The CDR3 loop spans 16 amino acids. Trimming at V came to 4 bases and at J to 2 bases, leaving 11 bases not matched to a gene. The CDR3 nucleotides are TGCGCCAGCAGCCCAGGGACAGCGTCCCGGAACTATGGCTACACCTTC. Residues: CASSPGTASRNYGYTF.

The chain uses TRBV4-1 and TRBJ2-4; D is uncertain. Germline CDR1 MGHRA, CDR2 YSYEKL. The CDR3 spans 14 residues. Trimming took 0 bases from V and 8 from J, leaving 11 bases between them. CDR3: CASSQEVNPDIQYF. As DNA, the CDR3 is TGCGCCAGCAGCCAAGAAGTCAATCCGGACATTCAGTACTTC.

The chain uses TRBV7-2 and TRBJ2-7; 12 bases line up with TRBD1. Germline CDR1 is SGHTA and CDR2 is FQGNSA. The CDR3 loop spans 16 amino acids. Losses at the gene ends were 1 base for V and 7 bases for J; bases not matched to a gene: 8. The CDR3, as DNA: TGTGCCAGCAGCTTAGTGGTTCGGGACAGGGGGCGAGAGCAGTACTTC. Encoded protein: CASSLVVRDRGREQYF.

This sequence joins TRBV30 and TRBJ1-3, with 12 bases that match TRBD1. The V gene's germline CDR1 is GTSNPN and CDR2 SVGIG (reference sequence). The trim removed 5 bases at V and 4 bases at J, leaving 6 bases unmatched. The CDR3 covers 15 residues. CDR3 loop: CAWRDRGRRGNTIYF. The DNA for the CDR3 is TGTGCCTGGCGGGACAGGGGGCGACGGGGAAACACCATATATTTT.

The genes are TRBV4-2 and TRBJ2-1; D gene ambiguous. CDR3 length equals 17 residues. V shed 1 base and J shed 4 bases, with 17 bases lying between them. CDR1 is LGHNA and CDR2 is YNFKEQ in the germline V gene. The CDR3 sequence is CASSQVIALRDYNEQFF. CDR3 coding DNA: TGTGCCAGCAGCCAAGTCATCGCGTTAAGGGATTACAATGAGCAGTTCTTC.

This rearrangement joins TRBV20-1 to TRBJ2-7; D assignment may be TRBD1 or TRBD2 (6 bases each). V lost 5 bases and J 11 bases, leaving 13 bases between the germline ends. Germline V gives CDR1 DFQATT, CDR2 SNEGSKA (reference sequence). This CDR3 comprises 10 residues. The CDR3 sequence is CSAGGRTEYF. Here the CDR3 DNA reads TGCAGTGCTGGGGGGCGGACGGAGTACTTC.

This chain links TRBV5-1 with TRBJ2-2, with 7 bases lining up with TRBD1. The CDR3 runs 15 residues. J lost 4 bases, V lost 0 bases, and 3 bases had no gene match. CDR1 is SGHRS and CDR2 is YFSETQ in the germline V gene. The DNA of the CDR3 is TGCGCCAGCAGCTTGGCGGCAGGGGGCACCGGGGAGCTGTTTTTT. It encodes CASSLAAGGTGELFF.

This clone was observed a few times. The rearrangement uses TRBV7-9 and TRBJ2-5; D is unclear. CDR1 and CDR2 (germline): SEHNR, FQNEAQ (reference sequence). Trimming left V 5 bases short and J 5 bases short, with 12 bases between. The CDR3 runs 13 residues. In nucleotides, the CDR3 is TGTGCCAGCAGCCTGGACCTGCTGGAGACCCAGTACTTC. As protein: CASSLDLLETQYF. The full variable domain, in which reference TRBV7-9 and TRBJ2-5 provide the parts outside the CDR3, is DTGVSQNPRHKITKRGQNVTFRCDPISEHNRLYWYRQTLGQGPEFLTYFQNEAQLEKSRLLSDRFSAERPKGSFSTLEIQRTEQGDSAMYLCASSLDLLETQYFGPGTRLLVL.

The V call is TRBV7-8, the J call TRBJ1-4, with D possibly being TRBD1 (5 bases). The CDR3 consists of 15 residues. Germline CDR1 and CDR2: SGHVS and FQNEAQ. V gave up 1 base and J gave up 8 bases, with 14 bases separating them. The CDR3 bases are TGTGCCAGCAGCTTAGGGCCAGGGAATCGGGAAAAACTGTTTTTT. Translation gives CASSLGPGNREKLFF. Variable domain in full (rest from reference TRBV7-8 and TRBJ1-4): GAGVSQSPRYKVAKRGQDVALRCDPISGHVSLFWYQQALGQGPEFLTYFQNEAQLDKSGLPSDRFFAERPEGSVSTLKIQRTQQEDSAVYLCASSLGPGNREKLFFGSGTQLSVL.

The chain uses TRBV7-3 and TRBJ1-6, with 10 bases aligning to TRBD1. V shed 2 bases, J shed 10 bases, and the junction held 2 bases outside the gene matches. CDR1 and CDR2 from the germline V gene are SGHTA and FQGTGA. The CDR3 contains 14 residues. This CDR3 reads CASSLGTGVSPLHF. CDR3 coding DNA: TGTGCCAGCAGCTTAGGGACAGGGGTCTCACCCCTCCACTTT.

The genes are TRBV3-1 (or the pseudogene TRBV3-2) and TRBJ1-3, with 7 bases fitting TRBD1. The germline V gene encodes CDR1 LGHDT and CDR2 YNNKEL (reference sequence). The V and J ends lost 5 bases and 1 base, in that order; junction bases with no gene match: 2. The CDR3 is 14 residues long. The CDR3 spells CASSKQGSGNTIYF. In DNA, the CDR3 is TGTGCCAGCAGCAAACAGGGGTCTGGAAACACCATATATTTT.

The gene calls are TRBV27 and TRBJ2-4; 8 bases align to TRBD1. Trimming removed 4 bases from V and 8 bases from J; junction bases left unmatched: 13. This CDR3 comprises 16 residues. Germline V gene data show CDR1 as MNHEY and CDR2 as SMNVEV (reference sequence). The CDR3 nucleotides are TGTGCCAGCAGTTCAAATCTCCAGGGGGCGCTTGACATTCAGTACTTC. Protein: CASSSNLQGALDIQYF.

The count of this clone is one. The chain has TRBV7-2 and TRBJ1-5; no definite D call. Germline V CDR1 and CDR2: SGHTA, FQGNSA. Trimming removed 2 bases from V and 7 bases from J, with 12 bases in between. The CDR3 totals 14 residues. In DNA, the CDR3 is TGTGCCAGCAGCTTACAGGAAGGGCGGCAGCCCCAGCATTTT. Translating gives CASSLQEGRQPQHF.

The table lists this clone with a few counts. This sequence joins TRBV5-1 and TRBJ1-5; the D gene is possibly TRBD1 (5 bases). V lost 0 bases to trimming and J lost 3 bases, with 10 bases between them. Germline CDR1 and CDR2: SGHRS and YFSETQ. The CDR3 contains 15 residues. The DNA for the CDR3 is TGCGCCAGCAGCTTGGATGAGGGGTCCAATCAGCCCCAGCATTTT. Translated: CASSLDEGSNQPQHF.

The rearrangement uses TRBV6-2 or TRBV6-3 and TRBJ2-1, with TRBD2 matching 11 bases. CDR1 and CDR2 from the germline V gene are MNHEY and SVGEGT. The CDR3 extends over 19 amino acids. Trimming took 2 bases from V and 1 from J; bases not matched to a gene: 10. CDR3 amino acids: CASSYPSSGRSGSYNEQFF. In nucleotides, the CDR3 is TGTGCCAGCAGTTACCCTTCTAGCGGGAGGTCAGGGTCCTACAATGAGCAGTTCTTC.

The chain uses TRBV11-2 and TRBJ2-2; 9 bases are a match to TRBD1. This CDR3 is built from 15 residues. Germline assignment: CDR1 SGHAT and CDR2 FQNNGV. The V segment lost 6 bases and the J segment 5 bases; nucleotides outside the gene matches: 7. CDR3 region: CASRSTGGVTGELFF. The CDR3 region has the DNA TGTGCCAGCAGATCTACAGGGGGCGTGACCGGGGAGCTGTTTTTT.

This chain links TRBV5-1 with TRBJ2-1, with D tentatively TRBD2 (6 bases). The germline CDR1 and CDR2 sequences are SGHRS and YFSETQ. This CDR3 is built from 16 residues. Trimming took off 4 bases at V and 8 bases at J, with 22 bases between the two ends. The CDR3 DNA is TGCGCCAGCAGCGACGCGGCGGACTACGTGGTCTATGAGCAGTTCTTC. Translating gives CASSDAADYVVYEQFF.

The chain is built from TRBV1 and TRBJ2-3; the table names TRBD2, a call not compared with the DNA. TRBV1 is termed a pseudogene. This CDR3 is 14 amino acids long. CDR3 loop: CTSSNPGVADTQYF. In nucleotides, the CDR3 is TGCACCAGCTCTAACCCGGGAGTGGCAGATACGCAGTATTTT.